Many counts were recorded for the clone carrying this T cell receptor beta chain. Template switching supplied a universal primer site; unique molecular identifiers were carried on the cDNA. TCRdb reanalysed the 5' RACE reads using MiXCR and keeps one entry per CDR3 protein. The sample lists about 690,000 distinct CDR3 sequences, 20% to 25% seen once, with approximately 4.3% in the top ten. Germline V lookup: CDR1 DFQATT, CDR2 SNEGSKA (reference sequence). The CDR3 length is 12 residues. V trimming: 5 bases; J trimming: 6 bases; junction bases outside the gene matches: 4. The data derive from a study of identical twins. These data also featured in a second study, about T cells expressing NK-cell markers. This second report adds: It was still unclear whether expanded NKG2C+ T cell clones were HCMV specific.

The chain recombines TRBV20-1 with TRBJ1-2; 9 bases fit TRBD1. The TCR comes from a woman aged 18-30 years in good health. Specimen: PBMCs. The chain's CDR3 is CSAGRDRDGYTF. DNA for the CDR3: TGCAGTGCTGGCCGGGACAGGGATGGCTACACCTTC.